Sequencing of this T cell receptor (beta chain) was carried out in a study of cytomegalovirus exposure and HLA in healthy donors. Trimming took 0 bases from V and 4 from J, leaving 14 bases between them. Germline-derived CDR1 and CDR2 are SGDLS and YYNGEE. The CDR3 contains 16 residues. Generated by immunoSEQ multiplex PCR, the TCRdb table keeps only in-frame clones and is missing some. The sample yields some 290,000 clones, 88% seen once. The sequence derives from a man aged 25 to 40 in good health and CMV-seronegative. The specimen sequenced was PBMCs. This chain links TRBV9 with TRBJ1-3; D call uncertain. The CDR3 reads CASSVVEAGRGNTIYF. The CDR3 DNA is TGTGCCAGCAGCGTAGTCGAGGCGGGCCGGGGAAACACCATATATTTT.